This TCR beta chain was found in a study of regulatory T cells in long-lasting Graves disease. iRepertoire HTBI primers and Arm-PCR of CDR3 regions built TCR beta libraries. TCRdb ran MiXCR on the multiplex PCR reads and lists one entry per CDR3 protein. The table lists roughly 470,000 distinct CDR3 sequences, around 21% of them singletons. The V gene's germline CDR1 is GTSNPN and CDR2 SVGIG (reference sequence). The length of the CDR3 is 12 residues. Trimming shortened V by 5 bases and J by 5 bases, and 9 bases separated the two germline ends. The sample holds many counts of this clonotype. Time point of the sample: persistent/refractory GD, antithyroid drugs over 5 years with positive TRAb. From PBMCs, RNA was extracted and then used to make the TCR library.

Material: peripheral blood mononuclear cells (PBMCs), obtained when the disease was refractory, from a patient treated with antithyroid drugs. This receptor was obtained from a female donor with Graves disease. This chain connects TRBV30 to TRBJ2-2; weak D call: TRBD1 (6 bases). This CDR3 is CAWGGGTGELFF. The CDR3 DNA sequence: TGTGCCTGGGGGGGCGGAACCGGGGAGCTGTTTTTT.